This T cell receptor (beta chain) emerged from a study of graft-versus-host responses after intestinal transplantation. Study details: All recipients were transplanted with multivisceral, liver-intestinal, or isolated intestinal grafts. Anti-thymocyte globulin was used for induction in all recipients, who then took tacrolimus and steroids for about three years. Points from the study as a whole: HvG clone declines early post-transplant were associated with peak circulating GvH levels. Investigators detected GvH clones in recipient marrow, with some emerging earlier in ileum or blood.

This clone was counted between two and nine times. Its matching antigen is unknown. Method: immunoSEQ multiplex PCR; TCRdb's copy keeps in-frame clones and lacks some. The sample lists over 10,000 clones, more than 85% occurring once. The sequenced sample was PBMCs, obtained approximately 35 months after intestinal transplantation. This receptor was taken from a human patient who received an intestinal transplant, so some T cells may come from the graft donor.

As DNA, the CDR3 is TGCGCCAGCATTGGACAGGACCTCATGAACACTGAAGCTTTCTTT. Its translation: CASIGQDLMNTEAFF. The chain recombines TRBV10-1 with TRBJ1-1, with 7 bases lining up with TRBD1. After removal of 7 bases from V and 0 bases from J, the junction contained 8 bases not matched to a gene. Germline V lookup: CDR1 WNHNN, CDR2 SYGVQD (reference sequence). The CDR3 length is 15 residues.